Listed below are T cell receptor beta chains from one sample, sequenced in a study of cytomegalovirus exposure and HLA in healthy donors. Sequenced by immunoSEQ multiplex PCR; TCRdb stores in-frame clones only, minus some. Of 200,000 to 250,000 clones listed, approximately 83% are singletons. Input material: PBMCs. Source of these receptors: a woman aged 45 to 65 in good health and CMV-seropositive. Both conserved end residues are part of each CDR3. The D gene is left open where the match is weak. The listing skips clone size in some rows; elsewhere it reads once, few, many or a size class.

>TRBV19|TRBJ1-1|.|.
TGTGCCAGTACCTCTCGGACTGGTACTGAAGCTTTCTTT
CASTSRTGTEAFF
>TRBV5-1|TRBJ2-1|.|.
TGCGCCAGCAGCTTGAACTACGTCTACAATGAGCAGTTCTTC
CASSLNYVYNEQFF
>TRBV2|TRBJ1-2|.|once
TGTGCCAGCAGTGAAGGGCTGCCTAACTATGGCTACACCTTC
CASSEGLPNYGYTF
>TRBV19|TRBJ2-7|.|.
TGTGCCAGTAGGAGACAGAGCCAAACCTACGAGCAGTACTTC
CASRRQSQTYEQYF
>TRBV5-1|TRBJ1-2|.|.
TGCGCCAGCAGCTCCCCAGGGTTCTATGGCTACACCTTC
CASSSPGFYGYTF
>TRBV4-3|TRBJ2-3|TRBD2|few
TGCGCCAGCAGCCAAGATCTGGGGCGGGGGGCAGATACGCAGTATTTT
CASSQDLGRGADTQYF
>TRBV4-2|TRBJ2-2|TRBD2|few
TGTGCCAGCAGCCCGAGACTAGCGGGGGGGCGTGGCACCGGGGAGCTGTTTTTT
CASSPRLAGGRGTGELFF
>TRBV4-1|TRBJ2-5|.|.
TGCGCCAGCAGCCAAGGGTTCAGGGAAGAGACCCAGTACTTC
CASSQGFREETQYF
>TRBV5-6|TRBJ2-7|.|.
TGTGCCAGCAGCTCTTCTTTGCGCTACGAGCAGTACTTC
CASSSSLRYEQYF
>TRBV6-1|TRBJ2-7|.|once
TGTGCCAGCAGTGACACAGGGAGTTCCTACGAGCAGTACTTC
CASSDTGSSYEQYF
>TRBV6-5|TRBJ2-1|TRBD2|.
TGTGCCAGCAGTTACTGGGGGGGTGGTTCGAGTGAGCAGTTCTTC
CASSYWGGGSSEQFF
>TRBV5-6|TRBJ2-7|.|.
TGTGCCAGCAAACAGAACGACGAGCAGTACTTC
CASKQNDEQYF
>TRBV7-2|TRBJ1-1|.|.
TGTGCCAGCAGAGACTACAGAGGCACTGAAGCTTTCTTT
CASRDYRGTEAFF
>TRBV13|TRBJ2-3|.|.
TGTGCCAGCAACCCCGGGAGCACAGATACGCAGTATTTT
CASNPGSTDTQYF
>TRBV5-1|TRBJ1-6|.|.
TGCGCCAGCAGCTCGGCCGGGGATTCACCCCTCCACTTT
CASSSAGDSPLHF
>TRBV7-8|TRBJ2-1|.|.
TGTGCCAGCAGCCCAGGGCCAGGGGAGCAGTTCTTC
CASSPGPGEQFF